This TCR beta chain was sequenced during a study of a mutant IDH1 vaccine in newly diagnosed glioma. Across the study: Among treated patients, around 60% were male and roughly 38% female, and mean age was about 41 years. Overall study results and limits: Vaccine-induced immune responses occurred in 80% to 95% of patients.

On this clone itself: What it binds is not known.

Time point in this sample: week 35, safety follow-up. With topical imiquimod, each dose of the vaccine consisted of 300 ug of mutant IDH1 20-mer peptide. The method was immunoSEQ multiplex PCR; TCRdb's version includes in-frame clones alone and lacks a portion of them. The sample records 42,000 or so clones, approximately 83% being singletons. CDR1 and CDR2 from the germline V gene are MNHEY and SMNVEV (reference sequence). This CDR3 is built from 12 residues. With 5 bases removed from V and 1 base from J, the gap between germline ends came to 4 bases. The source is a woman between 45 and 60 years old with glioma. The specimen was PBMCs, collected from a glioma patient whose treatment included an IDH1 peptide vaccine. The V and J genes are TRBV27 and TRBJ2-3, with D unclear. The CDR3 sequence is CASSPRTDTQYF. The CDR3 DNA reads TGTGCCAGCAGTCCTCGCACAGATACGCAGTATTTT.